The 24 T cell receptor beta chains presented below share a single source sample, sequenced in a study of beta chain features in type 1 diabetes. TCRB transcripts that were expressed got sequenced, as all of the isolated RNA had been reverse transcribed. The method was immunoSEQ multiplex PCR; TCRdb's version includes in-frame clones alone and lacks a portion of them. The sample comprises about 360,000 clones, around an eighth of which are singletons, and more than 0.015% rests with the top ten. Sequenced material: naive CD4+ T cells from blood. The receptor source for this set is a man aged 18-30 years in good health.

The chain uses TRBV18 and TRBJ2-3, with 9 positions matching TRBD2. Per germline, CDR1 KGHSH and CDR2 LQKENI. The CDR3 spans 16 residues. The V segment lost 2 bases and the J segment 7 bases; nucleotides outside the gene matches: 10. The CDR3 region has the DNA TGTGCCAGCTCACCAAGTCCTAGCGGGGTAATAAATACGCAGTATTTT. Its translation is CASSPSPSGVINTQYF.

This clone was seen ten or more times. The chain links TRBV23-1 to TRBJ2-7, with D possibly being TRBD1 (6 bases). TRBV23-1 is noted as an ORF with a role that remains uncertain. Trimming left V 6 bases short and J 3 bases short, with 12 bases between. CDR3 length equals 13 residues. The CDR3 bases are TGCGCCAGCAGCGGGGACACCAGCTACGAGCAGTACTTC. Translation: CASSGDTSYEQYF.

This chain uses TRBV2 with TRBJ1-5; 10 nucleotides match TRBD1. The germline V gene has CDR1 SNHLY and CDR2 FYNNEI. The trim removed 6 bases at V and 7 bases at J, leaving 3 bases unmatched. This CDR3 region has 13 residues. The CDR3 DNA reads as TGTGCCAGCAGCGGGACAGGGGACCAGCCCCAGCATTTT. Its protein is CASSGTGDQPQHF.

The genes are TRBV7-6 and TRBJ2-7, with 10 nucleotides matching TRBD1. This CDR3 is 15 amino acids long. The germline V gene has CDR1 SGHVS and CDR2 FNYEAQ. V lost 4 bases to trimming and J lost 3 bases; unmatched junction nucleotides: 6. The CDR3 nucleotides read TGTGCCAGCAGCTCCGGGACAGGGGAATACTACGAGCAGTACTTC. Translation gives CASSSGTGEYYEQYF.

The CDR3 nucleotides read TGTGCCTGGAGTGGGGGGCCGGCCGGAAACACCATATATTTT. Translating gives CAWSGGPAGNTIYF. The rearrangement joins TRBV30 to TRBJ1-3; a weak D match, TRBD1 (6 bases). Germline V gene data show CDR1 as GTSNPN and CDR2 as SVGIG (reference sequence). The V gene lost 1 base and the J gene lost 4 bases, with 11 bases spanning the gap. The CDR3 runs to 14 residues.

A few counts support this clone. J is TRBJ2-5 and V is TRBV7-2; tentatively, D is TRBD2 (5 bases). V was pared by 0 bases and J by 5 bases, with 10 bases between. CDR3 length: 14 amino acids. Germline values: CDR1 SGHTA, CDR2 FQGNSA. CDR3 region: CASSLAPSSETQYF. CDR3 bases: TGTGCCAGCAGCTTAGCCCCTAGCTCGGAGACCCAGTACTTC. The full variable domain, its missing parts supplied by reference TRBV7-2 and TRBJ2-5, is GAGVSQSPSNKVTEKGKDVELRCDPISGHTALYWYRQSLGQGLEFLIYFQGNSAPDKSGLPSDRFSAERTGGSVSTLTIQRTQQEDSAVYLCASSLAPSSETQYFGPGTRLLVL.

The chain links TRBV4-2 to TRBJ2-7; possible D gene TRBD1, 6 bases. V shed 1 base and J shed 2 bases, with 15 bases lying between them. Germline loops: CDR1 LGHNA, CDR2 YNFKEQ. This CDR3 is built from 16 residues. CDR3 in DNA: TGTGCCAGCAGCCAAGGTGGGGGCCATGCAACCTACGAGCAGTACTTC. Protein: CASSQGGGHATYEQYF.

This clone was detected a few times. CDR3 DNA sequence: TGTGCCAGCAGCTCGACTAGCGGTACGACGAGCTCCTACAATGAGCAGTTCTTC. Its protein is CASSSTSGTTSSYNEQFF. The chain links TRBV7-6 to TRBJ2-1; 9 nucleotides match TRBD2. The CDR3 covers 18 residues. The germline CDR1 and CDR2 sequences are SGHVS and FNYEAQ. The ends lost 4 bases at V and 0 bases at J; junction bases unmatched: 10.

This chain connects TRBV7-8 to TRBJ2-3; 7 nucleotides align to TRBD2. Germline CDR1 and CDR2: SGHVS and FQNEAQ. The ends lost 5 bases at V and 4 bases at J; junction bases unmatched: 6. The CDR3 has 14 residues. The CDR3 region is CASSLEREADTQYF. CDR3 DNA sequence: TGTGCCAGCAGCCTAGAGCGGGAAGCAGATACGCAGTATTTT.

This clone has more than one count but fewer than ten. The chain uses TRBV29-1 and TRBJ2-3; D uncertain. V lost 5 bases, J lost 0 bases, and 12 bases lay in between. Germline lookup yields CDR1 SQVTM and CDR2 ANQGSEA. The CDR3 length is 14 residues. The CDR3 coding sequence is TGCAGCGTTAGAAGTCTTACTAGCACAGATACGCAGTATTTT. Protein sequence: CSVRSLTSTDTQYF.

The chain recombines TRBV4-3 with TRBJ2-1; 15 bases fit TRBD2. Germline assignment: CDR1 LGHNA and CDR2 YSLEER. The CDR3 totals 18 residues. The J segment lost 6 bases and the V segment lost 0 bases, leaving 6 bases of the junction unmatched. CDR3 bases: TGCGCCAGCAGCCAAGATCGCCGGACTAGCGGGAGGGCCAATGAGCAGTTCTTC. Translating gives CASSQDRRTSGRANEQFF.

This clone was seen only a few times. The chain has TRBV11-2 and TRBJ2-1; TRBD2 agrees at 12 bases. From germline, CDR1 is SGHAT and CDR2 FQNNGV. This CDR3 spans 18 amino acids. V trimming: 5 bases; J trimming: 3 bases; junction bases outside the gene matches: 11. The CDR3 reads CASSPHSSGRAGYNEQFF. The CDR3 coding sequence is TGTGCCAGCAGCCCGCATTCTAGCGGGAGGGCCGGCTACAATGAGCAGTTCTTC.

This clone occurred a few times. J is TRBJ1-6 and V is TRBV30, with TRBD1 as a possible D gene (6 bases). The CDR3 runs to 13 residues. The V gene lost 4 bases and the J gene lost 8 bases, with 12 bases spanning the gap. Germline-derived CDR1 and CDR2 are GTSNPN and SVGIG (reference sequence). CDR3 residues: CAWKAGEYSPLHF. The CDR3 nucleotides are TGTGCCTGGAAAGCAGGGGAGTATTCACCCCTCCACTTT.

This clone has only a few counts. V and J are TRBV27 and TRBJ2-3, with D hard to call. V was shortened by 2 bases and J by 0 bases, with 9 bases between the two germline ends. CDR1 and CDR2 from the germline V gene are MNHEY and SMNVEV (reference sequence). There are 15 residues in the CDR3. In nucleotides, the CDR3 is TGTGCCAGCAGTTTAAGCACCTCTAGCACAGATACGCAGTATTTT. Its protein product is CASSLSTSSTDTQYF.

This clone showed up just a few times. The chain combines TRBV13 with TRBJ2-3; 7 bases match TRBD2. The germline V gene encodes CDR1 PRHDT and CDR2 FYEKMQ (reference sequence). The CDR3 totals 12 residues. Losses at the gene ends were 7 bases for V and 8 bases for J; bases not matched to a gene: 6. DNA for the CDR3: TGTGCCAGCACCCCCCGCGGGGGTACGCAGTATTTT. Residues: CASTPRGGTQYF.

The rearrangement links TRBV7-2 to TRBJ2-7, with D perhaps matching TRBD1 (5 bases). The CDR3 consists of 15 residues. V lost 0 bases, J lost 3 bases, and 12 bases lay in between. The germline V gene encodes CDR1 SGHTA and CDR2 FQGNSA. The CDR3 nucleotides are TGTGCCAGCAGCTTAGCAAGGGGTCGATTCTACGAGCAGTACTTC. The encoded protein is CASSLARGRFYEQYF.

The CDR3 spells CASSVELAGYEQYF. CDR3 nucleotide sequence: TGTGCCAGCAGCGTAGAGCTAGCTGGGTACGAGCAGTACTTC. The gene calls are TRBV9 and TRBJ2-7; weak D call: TRBD2 (5 bases). This CDR3 has 14 amino acids. Trimming cost V 0 bases and J 4 bases, with 11 bases left between them. Germline CDR1 SGDLS, CDR2 YYNGEE.

This clone was seen a few times. V and J are TRBV19 and TRBJ2-3, with 7 bases lining up with TRBD2. This CDR3 region has 15 residues. V lost 6 bases, J lost 0 bases, and 6 bases stayed unmatched. In germline, CDR1 is LNHDA, CDR2 SQIVND (reference sequence). CDR3 sequence (DNA): TGTGCCAGTAGACGTCTAGCGGTAAGCACAGATACGCAGTATTTT. Protein product: CASRRLAVSTDTQYF.

This clone was counted between two and nine times. This sequence joins TRBV28 and TRBJ1-1; 8 nucleotides match TRBD1. V trimming: 6 bases; J trimming: 7 bases; junction bases outside the gene matches: 7. This CDR3 has 13 amino acids. In germline, CDR1 is MDHEN, CDR2 SYDVKM. CDR3 bases: TGTGCCAGCAGGACAGGGGCTTCTCTTGAAGCTTTCTTT. Protein product: CASRTGASLEAFF.

This rearrangement joins TRBV19 to TRBJ2-7, with D possibly matching TRBD1 (5 bases). Germline CDR1 reads LNHDA; CDR2 reads SQIVND (reference sequence). V lost 4 bases, J lost 2 bases, and 12 bases lay in between. This CDR3 has 14 amino acids. This CDR3 reads CASSSGGATYEQYF. CDR3 DNA sequence: TGTGCCAGTAGTAGCGGTGGGGCAACCTACGAGCAGTACTTC.

This rearrangement joins TRBV4-2 to TRBJ2-3; 10 positions match TRBD2. V dropped 2 bases and J dropped 5; count of bases not matched to a gene: 7. In germline, CDR1 is LGHNA, CDR2 YNFKEQ. The CDR3 is 16 residues long. The CDR3 DNA is TGTGCCAGCAGCCAACTAGCGGGAGCCCGGAGAGATACGCAGTATTTT. Residues: CASSQLAGARRDTQYF.

This clone was recorded at least ten times. The genes are TRBV29-1 and TRBJ2-4; 7 bases agree with TRBD1. Germline loops: CDR1 SQVTM, CDR2 ANQGSEA. The V segment lost 6 bases and the J segment 4 bases; nucleotides outside the gene matches: 3. The CDR3 runs 12 residues. For the CDR3, the DNA is TGCAGCGTCGGGGACAGTAAAAACATTCAGTACTTC. It encodes CSVGDSKNIQYF.

In this sample, this clone turned up a few times. The CDR3 nucleotides are TGCGCCAGCAGCTTGGGCGGGGATGAGCAGTTCTTC. The encoded protein is CASSLGGDEQFF. V is TRBV5-1 and J is TRBJ2-1, with D possibly TRBD2 on 6 matching bases. The CDR3 sequence is 12 residues long. Germline CDR1 reads SGHRS; CDR2 reads YFSETQ. V lost 0 bases, J lost 8 bases, and 6 bases lay in between.

The chain uses TRBV4-3 and TRBJ1-2; a possible D gene is TRBD1 (6 bases). This CDR3 region has 14 residues. Trimming took 1 base from V and 7 from J, leaving 13 bases between them. Germline V gene sequence: CDR1 LGHNA, CDR2 YSLEER. CDR3 coding DNA: TGCGCCAGCAGCCAAGTGGGCAGGGGTGGTGGCTACACCTTC. This encodes CASSQVGRGGGYTF.